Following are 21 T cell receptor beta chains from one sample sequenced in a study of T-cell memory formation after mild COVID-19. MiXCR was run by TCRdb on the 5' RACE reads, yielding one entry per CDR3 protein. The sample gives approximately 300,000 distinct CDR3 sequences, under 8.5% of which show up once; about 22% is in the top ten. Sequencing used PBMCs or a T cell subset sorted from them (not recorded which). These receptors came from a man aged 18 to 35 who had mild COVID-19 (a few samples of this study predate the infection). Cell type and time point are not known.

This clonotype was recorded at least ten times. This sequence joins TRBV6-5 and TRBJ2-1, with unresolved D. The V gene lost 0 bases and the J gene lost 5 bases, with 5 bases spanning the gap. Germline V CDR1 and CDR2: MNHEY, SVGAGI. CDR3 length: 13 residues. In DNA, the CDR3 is TGTGCCAGCAGTTACTCAGAGGACAATGAGCAGTTCTTC. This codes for CASSYSEDNEQFF.

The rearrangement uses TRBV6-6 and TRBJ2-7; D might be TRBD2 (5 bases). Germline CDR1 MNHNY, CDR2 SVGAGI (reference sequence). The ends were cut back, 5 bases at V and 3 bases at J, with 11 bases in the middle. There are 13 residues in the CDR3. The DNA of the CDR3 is TGTGCCAGCAGTCTCGGGGTTTACTACGAGCAGTACGTC. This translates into CASSLGVYYEQYV.

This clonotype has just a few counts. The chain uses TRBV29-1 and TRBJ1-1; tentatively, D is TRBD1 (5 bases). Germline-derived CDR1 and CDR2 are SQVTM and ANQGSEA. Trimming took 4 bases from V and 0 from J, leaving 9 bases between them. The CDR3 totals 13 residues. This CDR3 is CSVVGHLNTEAFF. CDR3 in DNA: TGCAGCGTTGTTGGACACCTGAACACTGAAGCTTTCTTT.

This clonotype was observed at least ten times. Here the CDR3 DNA reads TGCGCCAGCAGTCTTCTTCCCGCGGTCACTGAAGCTTTCTTT. This gives the protein CASSLLPAVTEAFF. This chain uses TRBV5-1 with TRBJ1-1; D remains ambiguous. In germline, CDR1 is SGHRS, CDR2 YFSETQ. This CDR3 has 14 amino acids. V was clipped by 5 bases and J by 4 bases, with 15 bases between them.

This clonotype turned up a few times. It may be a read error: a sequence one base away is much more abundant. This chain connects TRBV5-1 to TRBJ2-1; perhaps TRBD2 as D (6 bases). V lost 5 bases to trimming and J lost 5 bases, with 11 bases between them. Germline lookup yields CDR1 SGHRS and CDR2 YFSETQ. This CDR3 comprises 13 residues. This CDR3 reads CASRFGGDNEQFF. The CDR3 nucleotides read TGCGCCAGCAGATTTGGCGGGGACAATGAGCAGTTCTTC.

DNA of the CDR3: TGTGCCAGCAAAAGTGGGACGGGTGTCTACGAGCAGTACTTC. Its protein is CASKSGTGVYEQYF. The rearrangement joins TRBV6-5 to TRBJ2-7, with D perhaps being TRBD1 or TRBD2 (5 bases each). The germline gives CDR1 MNHEY, CDR2 SVGAGI. CDR3 length: 14 amino acids. Trimming cost V 7 bases and J 3 bases, with 16 bases left between them.

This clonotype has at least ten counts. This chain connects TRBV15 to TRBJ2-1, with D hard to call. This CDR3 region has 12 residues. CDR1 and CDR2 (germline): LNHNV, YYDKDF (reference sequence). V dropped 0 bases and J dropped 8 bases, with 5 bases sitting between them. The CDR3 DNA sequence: TGTGCCACCAGCAGAGACCGTTATGAGCAGTTCTTC. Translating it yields CATSRDRYEQFF.

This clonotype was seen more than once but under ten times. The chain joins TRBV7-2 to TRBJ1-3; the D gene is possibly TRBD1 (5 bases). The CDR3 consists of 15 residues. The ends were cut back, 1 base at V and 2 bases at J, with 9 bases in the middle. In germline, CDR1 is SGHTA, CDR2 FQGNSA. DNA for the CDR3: TGTGCCAGCAGCTTAGAGTGGGGCCCTGGAAACACCATATATTTT. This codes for CASSLEWGPGNTIYF.

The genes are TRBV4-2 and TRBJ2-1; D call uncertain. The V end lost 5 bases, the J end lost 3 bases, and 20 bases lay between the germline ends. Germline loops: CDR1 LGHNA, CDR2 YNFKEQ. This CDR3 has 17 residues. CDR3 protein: CASSVRLLPSSYNEQFF. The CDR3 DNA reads TGTGCCAGCAGCGTTAGACTCCTCCCCTCTAGCTACAATGAGCAGTTCTTC.

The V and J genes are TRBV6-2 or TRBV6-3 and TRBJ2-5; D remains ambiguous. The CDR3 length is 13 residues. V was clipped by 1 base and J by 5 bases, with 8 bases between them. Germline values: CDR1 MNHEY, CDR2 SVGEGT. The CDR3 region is CASSYYPKETQYF. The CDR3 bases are TGTGCCAGCAGTTACTACCCTAAGGAGACCCAGTACTTC.

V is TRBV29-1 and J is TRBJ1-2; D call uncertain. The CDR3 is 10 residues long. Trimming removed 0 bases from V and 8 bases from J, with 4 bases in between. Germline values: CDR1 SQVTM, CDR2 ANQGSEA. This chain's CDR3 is CSVEEGGYTF. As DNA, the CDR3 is TGCAGCGTTGAAGAGGGAGGCTACACCTTC.

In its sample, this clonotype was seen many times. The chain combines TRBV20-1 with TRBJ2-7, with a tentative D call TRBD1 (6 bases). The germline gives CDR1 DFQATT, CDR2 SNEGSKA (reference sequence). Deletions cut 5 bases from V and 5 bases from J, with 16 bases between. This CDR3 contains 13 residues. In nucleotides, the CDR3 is TGCAGTGCTCGCTCCCAGGGGAGTCACGAGCAGTACGTC. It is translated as CSARSQGSHEQYV.

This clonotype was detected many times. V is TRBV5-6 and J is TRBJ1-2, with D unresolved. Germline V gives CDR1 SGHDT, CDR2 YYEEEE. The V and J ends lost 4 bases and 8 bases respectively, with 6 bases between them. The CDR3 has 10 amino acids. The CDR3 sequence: CASSVRGYTF. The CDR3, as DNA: TGTGCCAGCAGCGTACGGGGCTACACCTTC.

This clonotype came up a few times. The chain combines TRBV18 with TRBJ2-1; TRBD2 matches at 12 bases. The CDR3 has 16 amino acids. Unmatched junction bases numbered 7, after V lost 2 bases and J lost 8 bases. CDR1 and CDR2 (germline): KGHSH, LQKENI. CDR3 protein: CASSPFPTSGGDEQFF. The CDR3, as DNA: TGTGCCAGCTCACCATTCCCGACTAGCGGGGGCGATGAGCAGTTCTTC.

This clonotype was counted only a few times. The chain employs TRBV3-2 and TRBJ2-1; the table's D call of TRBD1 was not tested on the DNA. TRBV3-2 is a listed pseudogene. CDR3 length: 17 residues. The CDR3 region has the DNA TGTGCCAGCAGCCAAGGGTTCGGGACAGGGGGATTGAGGGAGCAGTTCTTC. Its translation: CASSQGFGTGGLREQFF.

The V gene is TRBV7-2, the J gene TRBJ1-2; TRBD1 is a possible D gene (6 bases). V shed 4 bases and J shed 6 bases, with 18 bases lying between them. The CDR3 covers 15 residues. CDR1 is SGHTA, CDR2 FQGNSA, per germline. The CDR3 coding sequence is TGTGCCAGCAGCTCATACAGGGTACAAGGCGATGGCTACACCTTC. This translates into CASSSYRVQGDGYTF.

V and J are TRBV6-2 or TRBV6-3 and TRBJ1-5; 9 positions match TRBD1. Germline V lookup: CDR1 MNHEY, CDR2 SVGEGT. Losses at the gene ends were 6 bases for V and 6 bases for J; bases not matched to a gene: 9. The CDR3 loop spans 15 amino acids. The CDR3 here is CASRPTGGPGQPQHF. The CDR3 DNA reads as TGTGCCAGCAGACCCACAGGGGGCCCCGGTCAGCCCCAGCATTTT.

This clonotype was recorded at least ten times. The CDR3 bases are TGTGCCAGCAGCAAAGGGCACGAGCAGTACGTC. As protein: CASSKGHEQYV. The V and J genes are TRBV21-1 and TRBJ2-7. TRBV21-1 is a known pseudogene. The CDR3 is 11 amino acids.

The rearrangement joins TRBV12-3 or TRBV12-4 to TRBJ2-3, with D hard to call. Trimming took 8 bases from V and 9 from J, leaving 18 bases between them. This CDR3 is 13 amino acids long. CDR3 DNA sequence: TGTGCCAGCGGATCCGACCTCGGGCGGACGCAGTATTTT. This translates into CASGSDLGRTQYF.

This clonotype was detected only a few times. The CDR3 bases are TGCGCCAGCAGCTTGGTAGTTGGAGAGGAGACAGATACGCAGTATTTT. This codes for CASSLVVGEETDTQYF. V usage is TRBV5-1 and J usage is TRBJ2-3; D remains unclear. Deletions cut 0 bases from V and 3 bases from J, with 14 bases between. Germline V gene data show CDR1 as SGHRS and CDR2 as YFSETQ. The CDR3 loop spans 16 amino acids.

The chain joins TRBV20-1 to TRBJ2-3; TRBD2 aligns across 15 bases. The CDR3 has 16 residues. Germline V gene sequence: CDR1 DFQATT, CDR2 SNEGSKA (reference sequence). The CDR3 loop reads CTGTSGGSVQPDTQYF. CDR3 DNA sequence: TGCACCGGGACTAGCGGGGGGTCAGTTCAACCAGATACGCAGTATTTT.